This T cell receptor beta chain was documented in a study of neoadjuvant anti-PD-1 for oral cavity cancer (dated by TCRdb to the early 2020s). General notes on the study: Before undergoing curative-intent surgical resection, most patients got three to four biweekly nivolumab doses at 3 mg/kg. Patients who did not progress were given a fourth nivolumab dose at about day 43 and had definitive surgical resection on days 50-56. Under RECIST 1.1, patients with complete response, partial response or stable disease were classed as responders, and patients with progression were classed as non-responders. The parent correlative cohort included about a dozen patients, with an approximately 33% response rate. On the study overall, not on this receptor specifically: Only a few patients per response group were included in the TCR analyses, and larger cohorts for validation were called for by the authors. After neoadjuvant nivolumab, non-responders showed significantly higher T cell clonality (Gini index) in PBMCs than responders did. A higher pretreatment blood Treg/Th17 ratio correlated with both higher pretreatment blood TCRbeta clonality and lower post-treatment tumor TCRbeta clonality.

Sample time point, as interpreted from the label and publication: after neoadjuvant nivolumab, at surgical resection. The patients had newly diagnosed stage II-IVA oral cavity squamous cell carcinoma and had not received any prior systemic or radiation treatment. The cohort was made up of patients with locally advanced, HPV-negative oral cavity squamous cell carcinoma. Peripheral blood mononuclear cells were analyzed directly, without maintenance or expansion in culture. The samples were obtained from a longitudinal correlative study of a single-arm phase II trial testing neoadjuvant nivolumab in oral cavity squamous cell carcinoma. Genomic DNA-based TCRbeta sequencing was performed on subject-matched pre- and post-treatment PBMCs and tumors from three responders and three non-responders. Peripheral blood mononuclear cells were drawn once before nivolumab treatment and a second time after treatment, when surgery took place. The Maxwell RSC DNA from Cells kit was used to extract genomic DNA from PBMCs.

For deep sequencing, each PBMC sample was run in six replicates, with libraries mostly built from 400 to 550 ng of input genomic DNA. The immunoSEQ hsTCRbeta kit was used to prepare TCRbeta libraries according to the manufacturer's instructions. An Illumina NovaSeq 6000 S4 flow cell was used to sequence the final libraries, which had first been combined to 3 nM. The paper's processing steps were these. Raw data preprocessing and quality control were performed with the immunoSEQ Analyzer. The analysis was limited to productive rearrangements, and each clonotype was defined by a unique CDR3 amino acid sequence. Repertoire clonality was estimated as the Gini-Simpson index, computed with the R package tcR. Student's t test was used to compare Gini indices, while Pearson correlation assessed associations with tumor size change. TCRdb took over this immuneACCESS table, retaining in-frame rearrangements with V and J assigned. Such tables are incomplete; in checked studies, under half of the missing clones stem from an unresolved V gene, and the remainder is unexplained. That table is the source of V, J and clone size, and D and trimming were worked out from the DNA. In this sample the table shows some 8,700 clones, approximately 72% of which occur a single time. Roughly 4.2% of the sample is taken by the ten largest.

CDR1 is given as MDHEN and CDR2 as SYDVKM, both from the germline V gene. CDR3 length: 14 amino acids, cysteine to phenylalanine. CDR3 DNA only is kept here, 42 bases in frame from base 1. The germline ends are 10 bases apart after V is trimmed by 2 bases and J by 5 bases. Regarding this clone: Its cognate antigen has yet to be identified. No much larger clonotype is one base removed from it; base qualities were not supplied.

In this chain, TRBV28 is recombined with TRBJ1-5, with the identity of the D gene unclear. This sample comprised PBMCs, obtained after nivolumab (anti-PD-1) treatment. The clonotype was recovered from a person aged 35-79 years with oral cavity squamous cell carcinoma. The nucleotide sequence is given as TGTGCCAGCAGTTTAGCCAGGTCGGATCAGCCCCAGCATTTT. Its translation is CASSLARSDQPQHF.